This T cell receptor beta chain was identified in a study of blood T cell repertoires in COVID-19. Looking at the study overall: COVID-19 samples collected from the United States, Italy and Spain covered acute and convalescent phases. Sources were T cells, B-cell-depleted T cells, or PBMCs; the material itself was cDNA or gDNA.

Authors' methods: By means of reference gene primer amplification, nucleated cell counts were estimated. Clones were sequenced by immunoSEQ multiplex PCR, and TCRdb holds only the in-frame ones, with some missing. V, J and clone size derive from that table, while D and trimming were established from the DNA sequence. The repertoire has tens of thousands of clones, about 90% of them found once; the top ten carry just over 5%. Trimming cost V 8 bases and J 14 bases; bases outside gene matches: 8. The CDR3 spans 12 residues. Germline lookup yields CDR1 SNHLY and CDR2 FYNNEI. The V gene is TRBV2, the J gene TRBJ2-3, with 12 bases identical to TRBD2. The sequence came from a human donor in a cohort sampled during active COVID-19. Sample: peripheral blood. CDR3 bases: TGTGCCAGCGGGCCGACTAGCGGGAGCCGGTATTTT. As protein: CASGPTSGSRYF.